The 21 T cell receptor beta chains presented below share a single source sample, sequenced in a study of T cell responses to AZD1222 COVID-19 vaccine (dated by TCRdb to 2020 to 2023). The sample's time point, from its label and the paper: baseline before first vaccination. The library was prepared using the immunoSEQ multiplex PCR assay. TCRdb re-hosts the immuneACCESS table, in-frame sequences only. Its copies lack some clones; in the studies checked, an unresolved V gene accounts for under half of them, and the cause for the rest is not known. For this sample there are about 150,000 clones; about nine tenths appear just once. The ten biggest clones cover approximately 2% of the sample. This specimen consisted of peripheral blood, obtained on day 0 of AZD1222 vaccination. The source of these receptors is an adult in good health.

This clone appeared a single time. The V gene is TRBV28, the J gene TRBJ1-3; 7 bases are a match to TRBD1. With V trimmed by 5 bases and J by 1 base, 5 bases remained unmatched. Germline V gene data show CDR1 as MDHEN and CDR2 as SYDVKM. The CDR3 contains 15 residues. The CDR3 here is CASSHAGQSGNTIYF. For the CDR3, the DNA is TGTGCCAGCAGTCACGCGGGACAGTCTGGAAACACCATATATTTT.

The rearrangement joins TRBV11-2 to TRBJ1-6; no firm D call. Trimming pared 6 bases from V and 0 bases from J, leaving 6 bases between. This CDR3 has 14 residues. CDR1 is SGHAT, CDR2 FQNNGV, per germline. CDR3 sequence (DNA): TGTGCCAGCAGAGACCTCTCCTATAATTCACCCCTCCACTTT. Its protein product is CASRDLSYNSPLHF.

The chain uses TRBV27 and TRBJ2-7; TRBD2 matches 8 bases. CDR1 is MNHEY, CDR2 SMNVEV, per germline (reference sequence). With V trimmed by 0 bases and J by 6 bases, 10 bases remained unmatched. The CDR3 is 16 residues long. CDR3: CASSLSSSGRFSEQYF. The CDR3 DNA reads as TGTGCCAGCAGTTTATCGTCCAGCGGGAGATTCTCCGAGCAGTACTTC.

The chain links TRBV7-8 to TRBJ2-5; 9 nucleotides match TRBD1. J was trimmed by 2 bases and V by 5 bases; bases with no gene match: 9. The germline V gene encodes CDR1 SGHVS and CDR2 FQNEAQ. The CDR3 runs 16 residues. The CDR3 spells CASSREGTGRQETQYF. CDR3 DNA sequence: TGTGCCAGCAGCCGAGAAGGGACAGGGCGGCAAGAGACCCAGTACTTC.

This clone has only one observation. The chain links TRBV7-2 to TRBJ1-2, with 7 bases matching TRBD1. CDR3 size: 14 residues. CDR1 SGHTA and CDR2 FQGNSA come from the germline V gene. Losses at the gene ends were 8 bases for V and 2 bases for J; bases not matched to a gene: 8. Written as DNA, the CDR3 is TGTGCCAGCTCGGGACAGCTACAAAACTATGGCTACACCTTC. This sequence encodes CASSGQLQNYGYTF.

In this sample, this clone turned up once. The CDR3 protein is CASSTTRDSGYTF. The CDR3 DNA reads TGTGCCAGCAGTACCACCCGGGACTCAGGCTACACCTTC. This chain links TRBV6-2 or TRBV6-3 with TRBJ1-2; tentatively, D is TRBD1 (5 bases). Germline CDR1 and CDR2: MNHEY and SVGEGT. The CDR3 is made up of 13 amino acids. V gave up 5 bases and J gave up 8 bases, with 15 bases separating them.

This chain uses TRBV19 with TRBJ2-1; unclear D gene. Germline values: CDR1 LNHDA, CDR2 SQIVND (reference sequence). CDR3 length: 15 amino acids. With 0 bases removed from V and 0 bases from J, the gap between germline ends came to 6 bases. CDR3 residues: CASSIEPSSYNEQFF. CDR3 sequence (DNA): TGTGCCAGTAGTATAGAACCTAGCTCCTACAATGAGCAGTTCTTC.

The chain links TRBV28 to TRBJ1-5; 10 nucleotides agree with TRBD1. This CDR3 spans 14 amino acids. CDR1 and CDR2 (germline): MDHEN, SYDVKM. V shed 5 bases and J 6 bases; nucleotides not matched to a gene: 4. The CDR3 bases are TGTGCCAGCAGTCAAAGACAGGGGGCTCAGCCCCAGCATTTT. Its protein is CASSQRQGAQPQHF.

J is TRBJ2-5 and V is TRBV30; TRBD1 or TRBD2 may be the D gene (7 bases each). The V gene's germline CDR1 is GTSNPN and CDR2 SVGIG (reference sequence). The V and J ends lost 2 bases and 3 bases respectively, with 22 bases between them. This CDR3 contains 17 residues. The CDR3 spells CAWSTRRGGASKETQYF. The CDR3 DNA sequence: TGTGCCTGGAGTACCCGCAGGGGGGGCGCGTCTAAAGAGACCCAGTACTTC.

This chain joins TRBV28 and TRBJ2-1; 9 positions match TRBD1. This CDR3 has 15 residues. Germline V gives CDR1 MDHEN, CDR2 SYDVKM. The V gene end was trimmed by 5 bases and the J gene end by 2 bases; junction bases not matched to a gene: 4. The CDR3 coding sequence is TGTGCCAGCAGTCCCGGGACAGGGCCCTACAATGAGCAGTTCTTC. Amino acids: CASSPGTGPYNEQFF. The whole variable domain, filled in from reference TRBV28 and TRBJ2-1, reads DVKVTQSSRYLVKRTGEKVFLECVQDMDHENMFWYRQDPGLGLRLIYFSYDVKMKEKGDIPEGYSVSREKKERFSLILESASTNQTSMYLCASSPGTGPYNEQFFGPGTRLTVL.

The chain has TRBV10-2 and TRBJ2-3; D may be TRBD1 or TRBD2 (5 bases each). Germline V lookup: CDR1 WSHSY, CDR2 SAAADI. Trimming removed 2 bases at V and 4 bases at J, with 13 bases between. The CDR3 runs 15 residues. CDR3 protein: CASSERGQGPDTQYF. In nucleotides, the CDR3 is TGCGCCAGCAGTGAGCGAGGGCAGGGCCCAGATACGCAGTATTTT.

V and J are TRBV4-1 and TRBJ1-4; 9 bases line up with TRBD1. Germline V gives CDR1 MGHRA, CDR2 YSYEKL. V trimming: 1 base; J trimming: 6 bases; junction bases outside the gene matches: 9. This CDR3 spans 17 amino acids. CDR3 nucleotides: TGCGCCAGCAGCCAAGTAGGGACAGGGATTCGTTATGAAAAACTGTTTTTT. Amino acids: CASSQVGTGIRYEKLFF.

This clone was detected once. The V and J genes are TRBV20-1 and TRBJ2-7, with D tentatively TRBD2 (5 bases). This CDR3 comprises 13 residues. Trimming stripped 3 bases from V and 1 base from J, with 10 bases between. Germline assignment: CDR1 DFQATT and CDR2 SNEGSKA (reference sequence). CDR3 protein: CSASSVLSYEQYF. The CDR3 DNA follows: TGCAGTGCTAGTAGCGTCTTATCCTACGAGCAGTACTTC.

The V and J genes are TRBV7-9 and TRBJ1-1, with D possibly TRBD1 on 6 matching bases. The CDR3 extends over 14 amino acids. V was clipped by 3 bases and J by 5 bases, with 13 bases between them. CDR1 is SEHNR, CDR2 FQNEAQ, per germline (reference sequence). The CDR3, as DNA: TGTGCCAGCAGCTTCCCAGGGGCGCGGACTGAAGCTTTCTTT. Protein: CASSFPGARTEAFF. Variable domain in full (rest from reference TRBV7-9 and TRBJ1-1): DTGVSQNPRHKITKRGQNVTFRCDPISEHNRLYWYRQTLGQGPEFLTYFQNEAQLEKSRLLSDRFSAERPKGSFSTLEIQRTEQGDSAMYLCASSFPGARTEAFFGQGTRLTVV.

The gene calls are TRBV4-1 and TRBJ1-3; D is possibly TRBD1 (5 bases). The V gene lost 0 bases and the J gene lost 1 base, with 10 bases spanning the gap. This CDR3 has 16 residues. CDR1 and CDR2 (germline): MGHRA, YSYEKL. The CDR3 DNA is TGCGCCAGCAGCCAAGATAGGGGAAATTCTGGAAACACCATATATTTT. This gives the protein CASSQDRGNSGNTIYF.

The rearrangement uses TRBV6-1 and TRBJ1-6; perhaps TRBD1 as D (5 bases). The CDR3 consists of 14 residues. Trimming pared 2 bases from V and 5 bases from J, leaving 7 bases between. Germline assignment: CDR1 MNHNS and CDR2 SASEGT. CDR3: CASSEPTDNSPLHF. CDR3 DNA: TGTGCCAGCAGTGAACCGACAGATAATTCACCCCTCCACTTT.

The rearrangement joins TRBV25-1 to TRBJ2-3; no reliable D call. This CDR3 is built from 16 residues. V shed 1 base and J shed 0 bases, with 11 bases lying between them. Germline lookup yields CDR1 MGHDK and CDR2 SYGVNS. As DNA, the CDR3 is TGTGCCAGCAGTGAATCAGGCACATGGAGCACAGATACGCAGTATTTT. The encoded protein is CASSESGTWSTDTQYF.

This chain uses TRBV5-6 with TRBJ1-3, with D tentatively TRBD1 (6 bases). CDR1 and CDR2 from the germline V gene are SGHDT and YYEEEE. The length of the CDR3 is 16 residues. V shed 4 bases and J shed 0 bases, with 14 bases lying between them. CDR3 in amino acids: CASSNGAGASGNTIYF. CDR3 sequence (DNA): TGTGCCAGCAGCAATGGTGCAGGGGCCTCTGGAAACACCATATATTTT. Drawing the rest from reference TRBV5-6 and TRBJ1-3, the complete variable domain is DAGVTQSPTHLIKTRGQQVTLRCSPKSGHDTVSWYQQALGQGPQFIFQYYEEEERQRGNFPDRFSGHQFPNYSSELNVNALLLGDSALYLCASSNGAGASGNTIYFGEGSWLTVV.

The chain joins TRBV5-1 to TRBJ2-2; D perhaps matches TRBD1 (6 bases). Germline CDR1 SGHRS, CDR2 YFSETQ. V was pared by 0 bases and J by 5 bases, with 17 bases between. CDR3 length equals 17 residues. The CDR3 loop is CASSLAGAGVVTGELFF. As DNA, the CDR3 is TGCGCCAGCAGCTTGGCCGGGGCAGGGGTAGTAACCGGGGAGCTGTTTTTT.

The rearrangement joins TRBV6-1 to TRBJ1-5; D uncertain. This CDR3 contains 16 residues. CDR1 and CDR2 from the germline V gene are MNHNS and SASEGT. Deletions cut 1 base from V and 3 bases from J, with 13 bases between. This CDR3 is CASSEGAARFNQPQHF. In DNA form, the CDR3 reads TGTGCCAGCAGTGAAGGGGCAGCCCGCTTCAATCAGCCCCAGCATTTT.

The rearrangement uses TRBV3-1 (or the pseudogene TRBV3-2) and TRBJ1-1, with unresolved D. Germline V gene data show CDR1 as LGHDT and CDR2 as YNNKEL (reference sequence). The CDR3 contains 12 residues. V lost 1 base to trimming and J lost 4 bases, with 4 bases between them. The CDR3 protein is CASSQVGTEAFF. The CDR3 coding sequence is TGTGCCAGCAGCCAAGTAGGCACTGAAGCTTTCTTT.